This T cell receptor (beta chain) comes out of a study of human T cells and chemical hapten exposure. Germline CDR1 SQVTM, CDR2 ANQGSEA. J gave up 3 bases and V 7 bases, and 9 bases lay outside the gene matches. This CDR3 comprises 14 residues. What the library attached to individual cDNA molecules were unique molecular identifiers. Via MiXCR, TCRdb re-called the RACE reads, giving one row per CDR3 protein. The sample has about 200,000 distinct CDR3 sequences; under 30% are singletons. Time point defined: patch test 3, about 24 weeks after DPC sensitization. Treatment here: therapeutic diphenylcyclopropenone sensitization with weekly scalp DPC. This clonotype was observed a handful of times.

The sequence derives from a woman in her 40s with alopecia areata. Some clones in this sample may be carry-over from other donors' samples. The chain links TRBV29-1 to TRBJ2-3, with 8 bases fitting TRBD1. Sequencing was performed on whole blood, taken in connection with sensitization to the hapten diphenylcyclopropenone (DPC). The CDR3 sequence is CSANQGAWTDTQYF. The DNA for the CDR3 is TGCAGCGCCAACCAGGGGGCGTGGACAGATACGCAGTATTTT.